Below, 10 T cell receptor beta chains from the same sample are listed, as sequenced in a study of identical twins. TCRdb called the 5' RACE reads again in MiXCR, with one record for every CDR3 protein. The sample consists of some 260,000 distinct CDR3 sequences, 11% to 15% of them appearing once. The specimen sequenced was memory (CD45RO+) T cells sorted from blood. Receptors originate from a woman aged 18-35 years in good health.

This clonotype showed up just a few times. The chain recombines TRBV7-6 with TRBJ1-1; maybe TRBD1 (6 bases). Germline CDR1 SGHVS, CDR2 FNYEAQ. The CDR3 contains 15 residues. V lost 1 base, J lost 5 bases, and 14 bases lay in between. The CDR3 region is CASSLGLGGGTEAFF. CDR3 coding DNA: TGTGCCAGCAGCTTAGGTCTCGGGGGCGGGACTGAAGCTTTCTTT.

This chain joins TRBV6-5 and TRBJ1-2; D unclear. Trimming removed 2 bases from V and 7 bases from J, with 11 bases in between. This CDR3 has 13 amino acids. Germline V CDR1 and CDR2: MNHEY, SVGAGI. This CDR3 reads CASSYGPIGGYTF. The CDR3 coding sequence is TGTGCCAGCAGTTACGGGCCCATAGGTGGCTACACCTTC.

This clonotype was counted a few times. The chain links TRBV5-1 to TRBJ2-5; D might be TRBD1 (6 bases). Per the germline V gene, CDR1 is SGHRS and CDR2 is YFSETQ. The ends were cut back, 5 bases at V and 3 bases at J, with 14 bases in the middle. The length of the CDR3 is 14 residues. CDR3 region: CASSPGHREETQYF. CDR3 sequence (DNA): TGCGCCAGCAGTCCGGGACACCGAGAAGAGACCCAGTACTTC.

V gene TRBV9 combines with J gene TRBJ2-2; 12 nucleotides line up with TRBD2. CDR3 length equals 17 residues. V gave up 4 bases and J gave up 4 bases; unmatched junction bases: 8. CDR1 and CDR2 (germline): SGDLS, YYNGEE. The CDR3 spells CASSSRTSGTSTGELFF. In nucleotides, the CDR3 is TGTGCCAGCAGCAGTCGGACTAGCGGGACGAGCACCGGGGAGCTGTTTTTT.

This clonotype turned up a few times. The chain carries TRBV12-5 and TRBJ2-1; D not certain. CDR3 size: 14 residues. The V gene lost 5 bases and the J gene lost 2 bases, with 10 bases spanning the gap. Germline V gene data show CDR1 as LGHNT and CDR2 as FRNRAP. The DNA of the CDR3 is TGTGCTAGTGGTCACAGCCCGGCCTACAATGAGCAGTTCTTC. Protein product: CASGHSPAYNEQFF.

In its sample, this clonotype was seen many times. The chain links TRBV6-2 or TRBV6-3 to TRBJ2-7, with D perhaps matching TRBD1 (5 bases). V gave up 6 bases and J gave up 3 bases, with 18 bases separating them. The CDR3 is made up of 15 amino acids. Germline CDR1 MNHEY, CDR2 SVGEGT. DNA for the CDR3: TGTGCCAGCAGCCTAAGCGAGACAGACATCTACGAGCAGTACTTC. This codes for CASSLSETDIYEQYF.

The chain is built from TRBV6-2 or TRBV6-3 and TRBJ2-1, with 9 bases fitting TRBD2. The trim removed 8 bases at V and 14 bases at J, leaving 7 bases unmatched. The CDR3 contains 11 residues. Germline V CDR1 and CDR2: MNHEY, SVGEGT. CDR3 residues: CASWAGGPEFF. The CDR3 DNA reads TGTGCCAGCTGGGCGGGAGGGCCTGAGTTCTTC.

This clonotype was counted between two and nine times. The CDR3 here is CASSFRDRDGTDTQYF. The CDR3 bases are TGTGCCAGCAGTTTCAGGGATAGGGACGGCACAGATACGCAGTATTTT. The rearrangement uses TRBV27 and TRBJ2-3; D assignment may be TRBD1 or TRBD2 (5 bases each). Germline V gene lookup returns CDR1 MNHEY and CDR2 SMNVEV (reference sequence). V was cut by 3 bases and J by 1 base, with 14 bases left in between. The CDR3 is made up of 16 amino acids.

The J gene is TRBJ2-5, the V gene TRBV5-1; D may be TRBD1 (5 bases). This CDR3 spans 14 amino acids. Trimming left V 4 bases short and J 5 bases short, with 15 bases between. Germline V lookup: CDR1 SGHRS, CDR2 YFSETQ. The CDR3 DNA reads as TGCGCCAGCAGCATATCACAGGTTCGGGAGACCCAGTACTTC. This gives the protein CASSISQVRETQYF. Looking up the rest from reference TRBV5-1 and TRBJ2-5 gives the full variable domain: KAGVTQTPRYLIKTRGQQVTLSCSPISGHRSVSWYQQTPGQGLQFLFEYFSETQRNKGNFPGRFSGRQFSNSRSEMNVSTLELGDSALYLCASSISQVRETQYFGPGTRLLVL.

This clonotype has a count of ten or more. The chain is built from TRBV29-1 and TRBJ2-5; 12 nucleotides agree with TRBD1. V lost 4 bases, J lost 5 bases, and 2 bases stayed unmatched. Germline-derived CDR1 and CDR2 are SQVTM and ANQGSEA. The CDR3 length is 13 residues. The CDR3 loop is CSVAGTGGETQYF. Written as DNA, the CDR3 is TGCAGCGTTGCCGGGACAGGGGGCGAGACCCAGTACTTC. Drawing the rest from reference TRBV29-1 and TRBJ2-5, the complete variable domain is SAVISQKPSRDICQRGTSLTIQCQVDSQVTMMFWYRQQPGQSLTLIATANQGSEATYESGFVIDKFPISRPNLTFSTLTVSNMSPEDSSIYLCSVAGTGGETQYFGPGTRLLVL.